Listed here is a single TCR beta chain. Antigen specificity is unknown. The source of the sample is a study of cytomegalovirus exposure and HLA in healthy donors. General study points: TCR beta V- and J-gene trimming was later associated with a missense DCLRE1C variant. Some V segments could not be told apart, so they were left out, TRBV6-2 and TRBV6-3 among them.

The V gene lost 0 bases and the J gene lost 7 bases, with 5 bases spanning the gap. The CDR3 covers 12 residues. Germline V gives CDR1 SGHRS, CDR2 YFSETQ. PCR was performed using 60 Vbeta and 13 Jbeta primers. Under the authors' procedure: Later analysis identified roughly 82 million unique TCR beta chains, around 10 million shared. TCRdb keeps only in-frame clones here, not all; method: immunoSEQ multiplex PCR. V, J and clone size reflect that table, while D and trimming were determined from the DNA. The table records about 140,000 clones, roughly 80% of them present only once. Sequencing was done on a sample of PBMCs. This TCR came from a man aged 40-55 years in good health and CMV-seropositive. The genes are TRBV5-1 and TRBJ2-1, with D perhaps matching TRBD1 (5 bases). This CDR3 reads CASSLEGNEQFF. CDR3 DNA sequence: TGCGCCAGCAGCTTGGAGGGGAATGAGCAGTTCTTC.